This TCR beta chain appears in the sequencing data of a study of cytomegalovirus exposure and HLA in healthy donors (dated by TCRdb to the late 2010s). Study-level background: According to a later analysis, one platform produced both the 100 to 150 validation repertoires and the roughly 640 repertoires of the first cohort. The study was designed to test whether signatures of past pathogen exposure could be identified by cataloging public T cell receptors. A separate validation cohort of approximately 130 different subjects was used in addition to the 666-subject first cohort. The study combined high-throughput TCR immunosequencing, statistical association of individual TCRs with disease status, and machine learning to predict cytomegalovirus infection status. General findings and caveats noted by the study authors: Cytomegalovirus status was reported to be diagnosed by the classifier with high specificity and sensitivity in both the original and validation cohorts. In vitro tests confirmed that a few of the cytomegalovirus-associated TCR beta chains recognize cytomegalovirus antigens. A total of 150 to 200 TCR beta chains were listed by the study as associated with cytomegalovirus. The authors suggested that the approach could potentially be generalized to other disease states and immunological phenotypes. Of the cluster scores, about 94% were above 0 in a later analysis, which found that TCRs clustered in the first cohort also tended to co-occur in the 120 validation repertoires. Most TCR sequences were observed very rarely across donors, whereas some public TCRs were present in many individuals. All 120 or so repertoires were used to score co-occurrence in the validation cohort in a later analysis, because that analysis had no HLA typing for the cohort.

The CDR3 contains 14 residues, cysteine and phenylalanine counted. Just the 42-base CDR3 DNA is kept, in frame starting at base 1. Sequences SGDLS (CDR1) and YYNGEE (CDR2) are obtained from the germline V gene. V is pared back by 1 base and J by 2 bases, with 9 bases lying between the germline termini. Library preparation employed the immunoSEQ multiplex PCR assay. The study's processing was this. A statistical classification framework was built for diagnosing cytomegalovirus status from the catalog of TCR beta chain sequences. TCRdb holds this immuneACCESS table with in-frame rearrangements only. Some clones are missing; in checked studies, unresolved V genes explain under half, and the rest has no known cause. D and trimming were read from the DNA, whereas the V and J calls and clone size are those reported in that table. In all, the sample holds roughly 120,000 clones, and around 85% of those were seen once. The ten largest clonotypes hold roughly 2% of the sample.

This clone was seen just once. Its target antigen remains unknown. One base away there is no much larger clone; base qualities are not given. Donors formed part of the validation cohort, which comprised some 120 subjects and was distinct from the first cohort of under 800 subjects. The clonotype was recovered from a woman younger than 45 in good health and CMV-seronegative. The chain links TRBV9 with TRBJ2-5; tentative D gene TRBD2, with 5 bases matching. The specimen sequenced was PBMCs. CDR3 protein: CASSVSRGQETQYF. The DNA reads TGTGCCAGCAGCGTATCCCGGGGTCAAGAGACCCAGTACTTC. With the rest looked up from the reference TRBV9 and TRBJ2-5 genes rather than sequenced, the full variable domain is DSGVTQTPKHLITATGQRVTLRCSPRSGDLSVYWYQQSLDQGLQFLIQYYNGEERAKGNILERFSAQQFPDLHSELNLSSLELGDSALYFCASSVSRGQETQYFGPGTRLLVL.